The entry below gives a single T cell receptor (beta chain) sequence along with its context. Its antigen is as yet unknown. The junction differs from germline at one of its ends, possibly a read error. Per the germline V gene, CDR1 is SQVTM and CDR2 is ANQGSEA. CDR3 length: 13 amino acids. The data originate from a study of tumor and adjacent non-tumor tissue in lung cancer. Study details: Aged roughly 31 to 80 years, patients included about 11 men and 4 to 6 women with stage I to III disease. Study conclusions and caveats: Normal lung showed higher cumulative top 100 clone frequency than tumor. Compared with tumor, normal lung showed significantly lower TCR diversity.

TCRbeta libraries were built with three rounds of nested PCR, modified from ARM-PCR. MiXCR was run by TCRdb on the multiplex PCR reads, yielding one entry per CDR3 protein. The sample includes over 130,000 distinct CDR3 sequences, around 60% seen only once; the top ten take about 20%. No cell sorting was done before RNA was extracted from the tissue. The clonotype was recovered from a man in his sixties with small cell lung cancer. V usage is TRBV29-1 and J usage is TRBJ2-3; D is unclear. The sample was lung tumor tissue. CDR3 loop: CSIELGGTDTQYF. As DNA, the CDR3 is TGCAGCATTGAGCTAGGCGGAACAGATACGCAGTATTTT.